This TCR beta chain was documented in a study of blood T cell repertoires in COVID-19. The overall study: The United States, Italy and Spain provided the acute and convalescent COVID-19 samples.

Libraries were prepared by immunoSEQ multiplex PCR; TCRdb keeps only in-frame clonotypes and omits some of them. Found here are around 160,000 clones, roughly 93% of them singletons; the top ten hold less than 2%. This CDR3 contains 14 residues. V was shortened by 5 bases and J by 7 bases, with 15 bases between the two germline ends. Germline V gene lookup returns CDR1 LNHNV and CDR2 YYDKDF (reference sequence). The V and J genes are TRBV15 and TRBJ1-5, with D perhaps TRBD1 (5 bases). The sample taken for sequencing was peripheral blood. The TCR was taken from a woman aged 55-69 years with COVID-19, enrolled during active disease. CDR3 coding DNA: TGTGCCACCAGCGACTTCTGGACATTACAGCCCCAGCATTTT. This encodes CATSDFWTLQPQHF.